This TCR beta chain was observed in a study of T cells in women clearing cervical HPV infection. The overall study: With HLA typing for only a few women, HLA confounding remains possible.

The study's findings and limits: TRBV6-7 abundance was lower in cases than controls (0.11% versus 0.16%). Repertoire richness, not evenness, was significantly elevated in CIN3+ cases versus controls.

MY09/MY11 PCR detected cervical HPV DNA; dot-blot assigned genotypes. Germline-derived CDR1 and CDR2 are SGDLS and YYNGEE. The CDR3 length is 15 residues. The germline V and J ends were trimmed by 0 bases and 8 bases, with 12 bases remaining between them. Turning to this clone: Its target is unknown. The read ends 3 residues shy of where the CDR3 ends; the end is completed using the germline J gene.

Using immunoSEQ multiplex PCR, the repertoire was profiled, and TCRdb retains in-frame clones only, with some absent. The specimen's table records some 31,000 clones. Sequencing was performed on blood buffy coat. The chain recombines TRBV9 with TRBJ1-6, with D tentatively TRBD1 (5 bases). The TCR originated in a woman aged 18-70 years with a cervical HPV16 infection that either progressed to CIN3+ or cleared (not recorded which). This CDR3 reads CASSVGGGRDSPLHF. The part of the CDR3 DNA that was read is TGTGCCAGCAGCGTAGGGGGGGGACGGGATTCACCC.